The 12 T cell receptor beta chains presented below share a single source sample, sequenced in a study of blood T cells in healthy people across ages (dated by TCRdb to 2015 to 2017). Library method: 5' RACE. A second PCR of about 6 to 11 cycles was performed with a sample-barcoded 5' primer and a J-beta primer mix. TCRdb handled the public reads itself, with Q25 trimming in fastp and clone calling in MiXCR, and kept productive beta chains. Every CDR3 protein is listed once, alongside the most common genes and DNA of its rows. The sample table holds some 1,800,000 distinct CDR3 sequences, of which more than 35% were seen once. The ten largest clones take up 20% to 25% of the sample. Specimen: blood. The receptors originated from a human donor in good health.

This clonotype has a handful of counts. CDR3 sequence: CASSFEQEQFF. DNA of the CDR3: TGTGCCAGCAGCTTCGAGCAAGAGCAGTTCTTC. The genes are TRBV5-6 and TRBJ2-1; no reliable D call. The CDR3 is 11 residues long. Germline assignment: CDR1 SGHDT and CDR2 YYEEEE. Deletions cut 2 bases from V and 10 bases from J, with 7 bases between. Supplemented by reference TRBV5-6 and TRBJ2-1, the full variable domain reads DAGVTQSPTHLIKTRGQQVTLRCSPKSGHDTVSWYQQALGQGPQFIFQYYEEEERQRGNFPDRFSGHQFPNYSSELNVNALLLGDSALYLCASSFEQEQFFGPGTRLTVL.

The rearrangement uses TRBV20-1 and TRBJ2-3; TRBD1 might be the D (5 bases). Germline CDR1 and CDR2: DFQATT and SNEGSKA (reference sequence). V was shortened by 2 bases and J by 5 bases, with 14 bases between the two germline ends. The CDR3 extends over 14 amino acids. CDR3 residues: CSARLGLVGDTQYF. In DNA, the CDR3 is TGCAGTGCTAGATTGGGGCTAGTTGGAGATACGCAGTATTTT.

V and J are TRBV29-1 and TRBJ1-1; no definite D call. The CDR3 sequence is 10 residues long. Germline CDR1 SQVTM, CDR2 ANQGSEA. Trimming took 5 bases from V and 3 from J, leaving 4 bases between them. CDR3 nucleotide sequence: TGCAGCGTTAAGGACACTGAAGCTTTCTTT. This sequence encodes CSVKDTEAFF.

The chain uses TRBV5-5 and TRBJ1-5, with D unresolved. V dropped 0 bases and J dropped 0 bases, with 4 bases sitting between them. CDR1 and CDR2 (germline): SGHKS, YYEKEE (reference sequence). This CDR3 is built from 14 residues. The CDR3 loop is CASSLEVSNQPQHF. As DNA, the CDR3 is TGTGCCAGCAGCTTGGAGGTTAGCAATCAGCCCCAGCATTTT.

This chain joins TRBV7-2 and TRBJ2-3; TRBD2 matches 7 bases. J was trimmed by 2 bases and V by 5 bases; bases with no gene match: 13. This CDR3 comprises 17 residues. Germline lookup yields CDR1 SGHTA and CDR2 FQGNSA. The CDR3 DNA sequence: TGTGCCAGCAGCGGGGGGGGATTAAAAACCTACACAGATACGCAGTATTTT. Its protein product is CASSGGGLKTYTDTQYF.

This clonotype was found a few times. This rearrangement joins TRBV6-4 to TRBJ1-2, with D perhaps matching TRBD1 (6 bases). The CDR3 is 15 residues long. Deletions cut 0 bases from V and 6 bases from J, with 14 bases between. In germline, CDR1 is MRHNA, CDR2 SNTAGT. CDR3 sequence reads: CASSDSTVTGHGYTF. The CDR3 DNA reads TGTGCCAGCAGTGACTCGACCGTAACAGGGCATGGCTACACCTTC.

Ten or more counts support this clonotype. The gene calls are TRBV12-3 or TRBV12-4 and TRBJ2-7; D call uncertain. The V end lost 6 bases, the J end lost 5 bases, and 14 bases lay between the germline ends. CDR3 length equals 13 residues. Here the CDR3 DNA reads TGTGCCAGCAGATTGGGCCTCGAGGACGAGCAGTACTTC. This gives the protein CASRLGLEDEQYF.

The chain joins TRBV5-1 to TRBJ1-1; D remains ambiguous. This CDR3 contains 16 residues. V lost 1 base and J 1 base, leaving 14 bases between the germline ends. The V gene's germline CDR1 is SGHRS and CDR2 YFSETQ. CDR3 sequence: CASSLSLSGGNTEAFF. The DNA for the CDR3 is TGCGCCAGCAGCTTGTCTCTAAGCGGCGGGAACACTGAAGCTTTCTTT.

The V gene is TRBV15, the J gene TRBJ1-5; D not resolved. The germline V gene encodes CDR1 LNHNV and CDR2 YYDKDF (reference sequence). V dropped 0 bases and J dropped 0 bases, with 12 bases sitting between them. The CDR3 runs to 17 residues. The CDR3 coding sequence is TGTGCCACCAGCAGAGATCTGACGGGAAATAGCAATCAGCCCCAGCATTTT. This encodes CATSRDLTGNSNQPQHF.

This clonotype was recorded many times. The chain links TRBV7-6 to TRBJ2-5; no definite D call. The ends were cut back, 5 bases at V and 4 bases at J, with 8 bases in the middle. In germline, CDR1 is SGHVS, CDR2 FNYEAQ. This CDR3 contains 12 residues. CDR3 protein: CASSPRAETQYF. CDR3 coding DNA: TGTGCCAGCAGCCCCCGGGCAGAGACCCAGTACTTC.

The sample holds a few counts of this clonotype. The chain links TRBV12-3 or TRBV12-4 to TRBJ2-1; 8 nucleotides match TRBD1. V dropped 1 base and J dropped 6; count of bases not matched to a gene: 5. The CDR3 is 15 amino acids. The CDR3 region has the DNA TGTGCCAGCAGTTTAGACGGGACAGGACGCAATGAGCAGTTCTTC. This gives the protein CASSLDGTGRNEQFF.

DNA for the CDR3: TGTGCCAGCAGTATCTGGGACAGGGCGTACGAGCAGTACTTC. Amino acid sequence: CASSIWDRAYEQYF. The V and J genes are TRBV12-3 or TRBV12-4 and TRBJ2-7, with 9 bases that match TRBD1. V lost 5 bases, J lost 4 bases, and 6 bases stayed unmatched. The CDR3 extends over 14 amino acids.